This paragraph covers one TCR beta chain sequence. No antigen is known for it. This entry comes from a study of blood T cells in healthy people across ages. Study results and caveats: Comparison with aged donors showed that long-lived donors had more naive CD4+ cells and higher diversity.

With 1 base removed from V and 15 bases from J, the gap between germline ends came to 10 bases. Germline CDR1 is DFQATT and CDR2 is SNEGSKA (reference sequence). The CDR3 has 10 amino acids. A J-beta primer mix and a sample-barcoded 5' primer were used in a second PCR of about 7 to 12 cycles. Samples each returned at least 3 million CDR3-containing paired-end reads. TCRdb reprocessed the 5' RACE reads via MiXCR and lists one record per CDR3 protein. The profile shows approximately 1,100,000 distinct CDR3 sequences, roughly 45% of them singletons. Researchers isolated at least 7 million PBMCs per sample.

This receptor was obtained from a woman aged 60-75 years in good health. Source material: blood. V and J are TRBV20-1 and TRBJ2-1, with D possibly being TRBD2 (6 bases). The CDR3 coding sequence is TGCAGTGCTAGAGTTGAGGAGGGGTTCTTC. Its translation: CSARVEEGFF.